There are many counts of the clone carrying this T cell receptor beta chain. What it binds is unknown. The data are from a study of T cells in Graves' hyperthyroidism and ophthalmopathy. As for the study in general: Any treatment followed the collection of peripheral blood at initial diagnosis.

Amplification yielded TCR beta CDR3 regions, with RNA transcripts as the source. The TCR CDR3 first-round RT-PCR relied on the HTBI primer set. TCRdb called the multiplex PCR reads again in MiXCR, with one record for every CDR3 protein. Found here are about 620,000 distinct CDR3 sequences, 15% to 20% of them singletons; the top ten hold 3% to 4%. Study-wide results and limits: A 13 V-J signature model discriminated ophthalmopathy versus stable hyperthyroidism. Ophthalmopathy prediction by the model preceded onset by a median 6.5 months.

Germline CDR1 reads MDHEN; CDR2 reads SYDVKM. V trimming: 5 bases; J trimming: 4 bases; junction bases outside the gene matches: 14. The CDR3 spans 16 residues. The chain recombines TRBV28 with TRBJ2-7; 7 bases map to TRBD1. Sequencing used blood. This receptor was identified in a woman aged 25-40 years with Graves' hyperthyroidism. For the CDR3, the DNA is TGTGCCAGCAGTCCCCCGACAGGGAGAGGAGTATACGAGCAGTACTTC. Residues: CASSPPTGRGVYEQYF.